One sample yielded the 15 T cell receptor beta chains listed below, sequenced in a study of T cell repertoires in cytomegalovirus infection. TCRdb ran MiXCR on the reads and lists one entry per CDR3 protein. The sample comprises some 400,000 distinct CDR3 sequences, approximately 30% of which are singletons, and roughly 13% rests with the top ten. The material sequenced was PBMCs. These receptors all stem from a human donor in good health (CMV status not recorded). Some clones in this sample may be carry-over from other donors' samples.

As regards this clonotype: The junction differs from germline at one of its ends, possibly a read error. The chain is built from TRBV4-1 and TRBJ1-1, with D maybe TRBD1 (5 bases). The germline V gene has CDR1 MGHRA and CDR2 YSYEKL. This CDR3 is 15 amino acids long. This chain's CDR3 is CASGQDRGGGTEAFF. The CDR3 bases are TGCGCCAGCGGCCAAGATCGGGGGGGAGGCACTGAAGCTTTCTTT.

This clonotype was seen more than once but under ten times. V is TRBV7-9 and J is TRBJ2-5; D could derive from TRBD1 or TRBD2 (5 bases each). CDR3 length: 14 residues. CDR1 SEHNR and CDR2 FQNEAQ come from the germline V gene (reference sequence). Trimming stripped 5 bases from V and 4 bases from J, with 14 bases between. The CDR3 DNA is TGTGCCAGCAGCCCCTACCGGGGACCAGAGACCCAGTACTTC. This gives the protein CASSPYRGPETQYF.

The V call is TRBV6-2 or TRBV6-3, the J call TRBJ1-1, with 9 bases matching TRBD1. The CDR3 sequence is 15 residues long. Germline assignment: CDR1 MNHEY and CDR2 SVGEGT. J gave up 4 bases and V 4 bases, and 7 bases lay outside the gene matches. CDR3 in DNA: TGTGCCAGCAGTTTTGGGACAGGGATTCGCACTGAAGCTTTCTTT. This gives the protein CASSFGTGIRTEAFF.

The chain is built from TRBV5-6 and TRBJ2-6; 7 bases map to TRBD1. This CDR3 is built from 16 residues. From germline, CDR1 is SGHDT and CDR2 YYEEEE. The V gene end was trimmed by 5 bases and the J gene end by 0 bases; junction bases not matched to a gene: 5. DNA of the CDR3: TGTGCCAGCAGACGACAGGGCTTCTCTGGGGCCAACGTCCTGACTTTC. It translates to CASRRQGFSGANVLTF.

The chain's CDR3 is CSSTLAGVYTDTQYF. DNA of the CDR3: TGCAGTTCAACACTAGCGGGGGTTTACACAGATACGCAGTATTTT. The V and J genes are TRBV20-1 and TRBJ2-3, with TRBD2 matching 11 bases. V was pared by 8 bases and J by 2 bases, with 9 bases of the junction left unmatched. CDR3 length equals 15 residues. Germline V CDR1 and CDR2: DFQATT, SNEGSKA (reference sequence).

This clonotype has only a few counts. The J gene is TRBJ1-1, the V gene TRBV4-1; 12 nucleotides align to TRBD1. The V gene end was trimmed by 1 base and the J gene end by 3 bases; junction bases not matched to a gene: 3. Per the germline V gene, CDR1 is MGHRA and CDR2 is YSYEKL. This CDR3 region has 16 residues. CDR3 loop: CASSQVGQGADTEAFF. Here the CDR3 DNA reads TGCGCCAGCAGCCAAGTGGGACAGGGGGCGGACACTGAAGCTTTCTTT.

This chain joins TRBV14 and TRBJ1-1; a possible D gene is TRBD1 (5 bases). V was shortened by 0 bases and J by 0 bases, with 11 bases between the two germline ends. Germline CDR1 and CDR2: SGHDN and FVKESK. This CDR3 has 16 residues. CDR3 sequence: CASSQDLGRVNTEAFF. As DNA, the CDR3 is TGTGCCAGCAGCCAAGATCTGGGACGGGTGAACACTGAAGCTTTCTTT.

The V and J genes are TRBV5-5 and TRBJ2-5; unclear D gene. Per the germline V gene, CDR1 is SGHKS and CDR2 is YYEKEE (reference sequence). The V end was cut by 3 bases, the J end by 2 bases, with 8 bases between. The CDR3 length is 13 residues. CDR3 bases: TGTGCCAGCAGCTCGGTGGGACAAGAGACCCAGTACTTC. Its translation: CASSSVGQETQYF.

Points on this clonotype: Because the CDR3 is missing its conserved closing phenylalanine or tryptophan, this is likely a read error. As DNA, the CDR3 is TGTGCCAGCAGCCACGCCGGAAAGGTGGCTTCTGGAGAAAAACTGTTTTTG. Its protein is CASSHAGKVASGEKLFL. The V and J genes are TRBV7-2 and TRBJ1-4; D remains ambiguous. This CDR3 region has 17 residues. V was cut by 5 bases and J by 8 bases, with 24 bases left in between. CDR1 and CDR2 (germline): SGHTA, FQGNSA.

This clonotype was picked up a small number of times. This chain connects TRBV20-1 to TRBJ1-5; D is perhaps TRBD1 (5 bases). CDR1 is DFQATT, CDR2 SNEGSKA, per germline (reference sequence). CDR3 length: 14 residues. The V and J ends lost 4 bases and 2 bases respectively, with 12 bases between them. The CDR3 protein is CSAIRELGNQPQHF. The CDR3, as DNA: TGCAGTGCTATCAGGGAGTTGGGCAATCAGCCCCAGCATTTT.

The rearrangement links TRBV7-3 to TRBJ2-1; 7 nucleotides match TRBD2. CDR1 is SGHTA and CDR2 is FQGTGA in the germline V gene. The CDR3 length is 14 residues. Trimming at V came to 4 bases and at J to 10 bases, leaving 10 bases not matched to a gene. CDR3 nucleotide sequence: TGTGCCAGCAGCTCATCCCCCTTTAGCGGGGAGCAGTTCTTC. The encoded protein is CASSSSPFSGEQFF.

The CDR3 loop is CASSSPAGASYEQYF. The CDR3 DNA reads as TGTGCCAGCAGTTCCCCCGCCGGAGCCTCCTACGAGCAGTACTTC. V and J are TRBV6-5 and TRBJ2-7; D not certain. The V end was cut by 4 bases, the J end by 0 bases, with 13 bases between. This CDR3 is built from 15 residues. The V gene's germline CDR1 is MNHEY and CDR2 SVGAGI.

The gene calls are TRBV9 and TRBJ1-2, with TRBD1 as a possible D gene (6 bases). The length of the CDR3 is 15 residues. Germline V gives CDR1 SGDLS, CDR2 YYNGEE. The V gene lost 3 bases and the J gene lost 4 bases, with 16 bases spanning the gap. For the CDR3, the DNA is TGTGCCAGCAGCGCCCGGACAGCCTCGTCCTATGGCTACACCTTC. Translating it yields CASSARTASSYGYTF.

This clonotype was observed once. It may be a read error: a sequence one base away is much more abundant. The rearrangement joins TRBV7-9 to TRBJ1-2, with a possible D match to TRBD1 (6 bases). Germline V gene lookup returns CDR1 SEHNR and CDR2 FQNEAQ (reference sequence). The CDR3 consists of 14 residues. The CDR3 DNA reads as TGTTCCAGCAGCGCGGGACACCTAGTTTATGGCTACACCTTC. Translation: CSSSAGHLVYGYTF. The whole variable domain, remainder taken from reference TRBV7-9 and TRBJ1-2, is DTGVSQNPRHKITKRGQNVTFRCDPISEHNRLYWYRQTLGQGPEFLTYFQNEAQLEKSRLLSDRFSAERPKGSFSTLEIQRTEQGDSAMYLCSSSAGHLVYGYTFGSGTRLTVV.

This clonotype has at least ten counts. The V and J genes are TRBV6-1 and TRBJ2-7; D perhaps matches TRBD2 (7 bases). The CDR3 is 17 residues long. Per germline, CDR1 MNHNS and CDR2 SASEGT. The V gene lost 6 bases and the J gene lost 3 bases, with 24 bases spanning the gap. CDR3 amino acids: CASRPPGGGGLIYEQYF. CDR3 coding DNA: TGTGCCAGCAGACCCCCGGGTGGGGGGGGGCTTATCTACGAGCAGTACTTC.